These 32 T cell receptor beta chains were all obtained from the same sample, sequenced in a study of PD-1 blockade in classical Hodgkin lymphoma. Profiling relied on immunoSEQ multiplex PCR, and the TCRdb table lists in-frame clones only, not all of them. The data show 100,000 or so clones, with roughly 91% seen just once and 2% held by the top ten. Regarding time point: cycle 4 day 1 (C4D1), after five to seven weeks of nivolumab. With no exception, relapse followed autologous stem cell transplantation in all patients, and brentuximab vedotin exposure varied. The specimen was peripheral blood mononuclear cells (PBMCs), collected before the fourth cycle of nivolumab. The receptor source for this set is a human donor with classical Hodgkin lymphoma.

The genes are TRBV4-1 and TRBJ1-1; the D gene is possibly TRBD1 (5 bases). V was trimmed by 0 bases and J by 4 bases, leaving 12 bases between them. CDR3 length equals 15 residues. The V gene's germline CDR1 is MGHRA and CDR2 YSYEKL. The CDR3 protein is CASSQDGGGGTEAFF. The CDR3 region has the DNA TGCGCCAGCAGCCAAGATGGAGGCGGGGGCACTGAAGCTTTCTTT.

This rearrangement joins TRBV2 to TRBJ1-5, with 8 bases identical to TRBD1. The junction had 4 bases not matched to a gene; V was cut back by 5 bases and J by 4 bases. The germline gives CDR1 SNHLY, CDR2 FYNNEI. The CDR3 loop spans 14 amino acids. The CDR3 spells CASSTGQGNQPQHF. As DNA, the CDR3 is TGTGCCAGCAGTACCGGACAGGGTAATCAGCCCCAGCATTTT.

The chain couples TRBV28 to TRBJ1-5; D perhaps matches TRBD1 (5 bases). V shed 11 bases and J shed 0 bases, with 17 bases lying between them. There are 15 residues in the CDR3. The germline CDR1 and CDR2 sequences are MDHEN and SYDVKM. CDR3 DNA: TGTGCCTCAAAGGGAGGACATTATAGCAATCAGCCCCAGCATTTT. This sequence encodes CASKGGHYSNQPQHF.

The V and J genes are TRBV29-1 and TRBJ2-1, with 7 positions matching TRBD1. The V and J ends lost 8 bases and 10 bases, in that order; junction bases with no gene match: 8. Germline V lookup: CDR1 SQVTM, CDR2 ANQGSEA. The CDR3 has 11 residues. In DNA, the CDR3 is TGCAGCTTAAACAGGGGCCAGGAGCAGTTCTTC. Its protein is CSLNRGQEQFF.

This clone was seen once. V and J are TRBV9 and TRBJ1-2; 9 bases agree with TRBD1. With V trimmed by 3 bases and J by 0 bases, 9 bases remained unmatched. Germline V gives CDR1 SGDLS, CDR2 YYNGEE. The CDR3 has 17 residues. The CDR3 nucleotides are TGTGCCAGCAGCGGCGTGGGACAGGGCCGAGCTAACTATGGCTACACCTTC. Protein sequence: CASSGVGQGRANYGYTF.

V is TRBV5-1 and J is TRBJ2-7; TRBD2 agrees at 8 bases. With 0 bases clipped from V and 2 bases from J, the junction kept 10 bases outside the gene matches. This CDR3 has 17 residues. From germline, CDR1 is SGHRS and CDR2 YFSETQ. The DNA of the CDR3 is TGCGCCAGCAGCTTGGCCTATCGGCTAGCGGGTGCCTACGAGCAGTACTTC. This translates into CASSLAYRLAGAYEQYF.

The genes are TRBV27 and TRBJ2-7; TRBD1 matches at 8 bases. J gave up 2 bases and V 6 bases, and 9 bases lay outside the gene matches. Germline V lookup: CDR1 MNHEY, CDR2 SMNVEV (reference sequence). CDR3 length: 15 amino acids. CDR3 DNA: TGTGCCAGCAGGAGTGACAGGGGAGAACCCTACGAGCAGTACTTC. It encodes CASRSDRGEPYEQYF.

The rearrangement links TRBV30 to TRBJ1-1; no reliable D call. The CDR3 extends over 13 amino acids. Trimming removed 3 bases from V and 2 bases from J, with 10 bases in between. CDR1 and CDR2 from the germline V gene are GTSNPN and SVGIG (reference sequence). CDR3 protein: CAWRGARNTEAFF. The CDR3 DNA sequence: TGTGCCTGGAGAGGAGCCAGAAACACTGAAGCTTTCTTT.

The rearrangement joins TRBV18 to TRBJ1-1; D is undetermined. This CDR3 region has 13 residues. CDR1 is KGHSH, CDR2 LQKENI, per germline. The V and J ends lost 6 bases and 0 bases respectively, with 8 bases between them. The CDR3 spells CASSQEVNTEAFF. CDR3 sequence (DNA): TGTGCCAGCTCCCAGGAGGTGAACACTGAAGCTTTCTTT. The full variable domain, completed using reference TRBV18 and TRBJ1-1, is NAGVMQNPRHLVRRRGQEARLRCSPMKGHSHVYWYRQLPEEGLKFMVYLQKENIIDESGMPKERFSAEFPKEGPSILRIQQVVRGDSAAYFCASSQEVNTEAFFGQGTRLTVV.

In this sample, this clone turned up once. This chain joins TRBV14 and TRBJ1-4, with unresolved D. V shed 3 bases and J shed 0 bases, with 23 bases lying between them. The CDR3 covers 20 residues. Germline CDR1 is SGHDN and CDR2 is FVKESK. CDR3 nucleotides: TGTGCCAGCAGCCATCCCTCTGATCGGCCCCGGATATCAACTAATGAAAAACTGTTTTTT. Its protein is CASSHPSDRPRISTNEKLFF.

This chain connects TRBV7-8 to TRBJ1-5, with TRBD1 matching over 10 bases. Germline CDR1 and CDR2: SGHVS and FQNEAQ. The CDR3 covers 16 residues. V lost 4 bases to trimming and J lost 6 bases; unmatched junction nucleotides: 9. The CDR3 sequence: CASSSPGTGVGQPQHF. Written as DNA, the CDR3 is TGTGCCAGCAGCTCACCCGGGACAGGGGTTGGTCAGCCCCAGCATTTT.

The V call is TRBV27, the J call TRBJ1-2, with 8 bases that match TRBD1. The V and J ends lost 4 bases and 4 bases, in that order; junction bases with no gene match: 11. The germline V gene has CDR1 MNHEY and CDR2 SMNVEV (reference sequence). The CDR3 covers 16 residues. The CDR3 sequence: CASSSYSPGGSYGYTF. The CDR3, as DNA: TGTGCCAGCAGTTCGTATTCTCCAGGGGGCAGCTATGGCTACACCTTC.

This chain connects TRBV6-5 to TRBJ1-1; D is unclear. Deletions cut 6 bases from V and 3 bases from J, with 14 bases between. In germline, CDR1 is MNHEY, CDR2 SVGAGI. CDR3 length equals 14 residues. CDR3 loop: CASSRGLSDTEAFF. CDR3 nucleotides: TGTGCCAGCAGCAGAGGGCTTTCGGACACTGAAGCTTTCTTT.

The V gene is TRBV28, the J gene TRBJ1-1, with D hard to call. The CDR3 totals 17 residues. Trimming left V 5 bases short and J 5 bases short, with 24 bases between. The germline V gene encodes CDR1 MDHEN and CDR2 SYDVKM. The CDR3 here is CASSPLLTDTPRTEAFF. The CDR3 DNA follows: TGTGCCAGCAGTCCCTTACTAACCGACACCCCCAGAACTGAAGCTTTCTTT.

V usage is TRBV30 and J usage is TRBJ1-5; 7 positions agree with TRBD1. Germline V gene lookup returns CDR1 GTSNPN and CDR2 SVGIG (reference sequence). This CDR3 is 14 amino acids long. Trimming removed 1 base from V and 5 bases from J; junction bases left unmatched: 5. The DNA for the CDR3 is TGTGCCTGGAGTGAGGACAGGCTGGATCAGCCCCAGCATTTT. Translation: CAWSEDRLDQPQHF. Drawing the rest from reference TRBV30 and TRBJ1-5, the complete variable domain is SQTIHQWPATLVQPVGSPLSLECTVEGTSNPNLYWYRQAAGRGLQLLFYSVGIGQISSEVPQNLSASRPQDRQFILSSKKLLLSDSGFYLCAWSEDRLDQPQHFGDGTRLSIL.

For the CDR3, the DNA is TGTGCCAGCAAAAACTATGGGACAGATACGCAGTATTTT. Its protein product is CASKNYGTDTQYF. The V gene is TRBV28, the J gene TRBJ2-3; D is uncertain. This CDR3 is built from 13 residues. Germline V gives CDR1 MDHEN, CDR2 SYDVKM. With 7 bases removed from V and 3 bases from J, the gap between germline ends came to 11 bases.

The gene calls are TRBV6-1 and TRBJ2-5; 8 bases match TRBD1. The germline CDR1 and CDR2 sequences are MNHNS and SASEGT. The CDR3 sequence is 15 residues long. The trim removed 1 base at V and 4 bases at J, leaving 5 bases unmatched. The CDR3 DNA reads TGTGCCAGCAGTGAAGGTGGCAGGGGGCGAGAGACCCAGTACTTC. It codes for CASSEGGRGRETQYF.

This sequence joins TRBV5-1 and TRBJ1-5; D gene unclear. Looked up from germline, CDR1 is SGHRS and CDR2 is YFSETQ. The V and J ends lost 0 bases and 1 base respectively, with 11 bases between them. The length of the CDR3 is 16 residues. The chain's CDR3 is CASSLEPGGSNQPQHF. CDR3 coding DNA: TGCGCCAGCAGCTTGGAGCCAGGAGGGAGCAATCAGCCCCAGCATTTT.

This chain connects TRBV18 to TRBJ2-7; TRBD2 matches 7 bases. The CDR3 length is 14 residues. V lost 4 bases to trimming and J lost 2 bases; unmatched junction nucleotides: 5. From germline, CDR1 is KGHSH and CDR2 LQKENI. The CDR3 region is CASSLAGLTYEQYF. The CDR3 nucleotides are TGTGCCAGCTCACTAGCGGGCTTAACCTACGAGCAGTACTTC.

The rearrangement uses TRBV6-1 and TRBJ2-2; D is ambiguous. In germline, CDR1 is MNHNS, CDR2 SASEGT. The CDR3 length is 15 residues. V gave up 6 bases and J gave up 6 bases, with 17 bases separating them. CDR3 DNA: TGTGCCAGCAGCCAAAATGTCGTAGTCCCCGGGGAGCTGTTTTTT. It translates to CASSQNVVVPGELFF.

The J gene is TRBJ2-5, the V gene TRBV7-6, with 9 positions matching TRBD2. V lost 4 bases and J lost 5; bases outside the gene matches: 11. The CDR3 length is 16 residues. Per germline, CDR1 SGHVS and CDR2 FNYEAQ. Here the CDR3 DNA reads TGTGCCAGCAGCTACCCAGAGGCTAGCGGGACGGAGACCCAGTACTTC. Translating it yields CASSYPEASGTETQYF.

The chain combines TRBV9 with TRBJ2-7, with a tentative D call TRBD1 (6 bases). The germline V and J ends were trimmed by 0 bases and 3 bases, with 16 bases remaining between them. Germline CDR1 SGDLS, CDR2 YYNGEE. The CDR3 runs to 16 residues. The CDR3 loop is CASSVGQGPEVYEQYF. DNA of the CDR3: TGTGCCAGCAGCGTAGGTCAGGGGCCGGAGGTCTACGAGCAGTACTTC.

The CDR3 reads CASSENQDPTEAFF. The CDR3 DNA reads TGTGCCAGCAGTGAAAACCAGGACCCCACTGAAGCTTTCTTT. This chain joins TRBV6-1 and TRBJ1-1; D gene unclear. CDR1 MNHNS and CDR2 SASEGT come from the germline V gene. The CDR3 spans 14 residues. V was pared by 2 bases and J by 4 bases, with 11 bases between.

The rearrangement uses TRBV7-9 and TRBJ1-1; D not resolved. Germline V lookup: CDR1 SEHNR, CDR2 FQNEAQ (reference sequence). Trimming took 3 bases from V and 1 from J, leaving 15 bases between them. This CDR3 is built from 16 residues. CDR3 protein: CASSFRPHEGNTEAFF. Written as DNA, the CDR3 is TGTGCCAGCAGCTTCAGGCCGCATGAGGGGAACACTGAAGCTTTCTTT.

The genes are TRBV12-5 and TRBJ1-2; D uncertain. The CDR3 runs to 14 residues. Germline values: CDR1 LGHNT, CDR2 FRNRAP. Trimming shortened V by 3 bases and J by 12 bases, and 20 bases separated the two germline ends. The CDR3 here is CASGFSPDGPYHTF. The CDR3 DNA sequence: TGTGCTAGTGGTTTCTCACCCGACGGGCCCTATCACACCTTC. The full variable domain, with the rest looked up from reference TRBV12-5 and TRBJ1-2, is DARVTQTPRHKVTEMGQEVTMRCQPILGHNTVFWYRQTMMQGLELLAYFRNRAPLDDSGMPKDRFSAEMPDATLATLKIQPSEPRDSAVYFCASGFSPDGPYHTFGSGTRLTVV.

The CDR3 region is CASSLCQPERHEKLFF. The CDR3 coding sequence is TGTGCCAGCAGTTTGTGTCAGCCAGAGCGGCATGAAAAACTGTTTTTT. This chain uses TRBV28 with TRBJ1-4; D remains unclear. Germline V lookup: CDR1 MDHEN, CDR2 SYDVKM. The CDR3 is 16 residues long. Trimming cost V 3 bases and J 6 bases, with 17 bases left between them.

The chain combines TRBV7-6 with TRBJ2-1, with D perhaps matching TRBD2 (6 bases). CDR1 is SGHVS and CDR2 is FNYEAQ in the germline V gene. The length of the CDR3 is 14 residues. V was pared by 6 bases and J by 10 bases, with 19 bases between. DNA for the CDR3: TGTGCCAGCAGTTACCGGGCCCGAGGGAGGGAGCAGTTCTTC. Translating it yields CASSYRARGREQFF.

The genes are TRBV5-5 and TRBJ1-4; D gene uncertain. V was clipped by 1 base and J by 6 bases, with 7 bases between them. CDR1 and CDR2 from the germline V gene are SGHKS and YYEKEE (reference sequence). The CDR3 sequence is 13 residues long. The CDR3 region has the DNA TGTGCCAGCAGCTTGTACTCCGATGAAAAACTGTTTTTT. Encoded protein: CASSLYSDEKLFF.

With respect to this clone: Other nucleotide sequences from this sample produce the same CDR3. This sequence joins TRBV9 and TRBJ1-1; D not certain. The CDR3 is 14 residues long. Germline V CDR1 and CDR2: SGDLS, YYNGEE. Trimming shortened V by 2 bases and J by 0 bases, and 8 bases separated the two germline ends. CDR3 nucleotides: TGTGCCAGCAGCGTTGGGATCATGAACACTGAAGCTTTCTTT. Its translation is CASSVGIMNTEAFF.

V is TRBV13 and J is TRBJ2-5, with D perhaps TRBD2 (5 bases). Between the trimmed V and J ends, which lost 4 bases and 3 bases, there was a span of 18 bases. This CDR3 region has 16 residues. Per the germline V gene, CDR1 is PRHDT and CDR2 is FYEKMQ (reference sequence). CDR3 sequence reads: CASSSSSIGFEETQYF. The DNA of the CDR3 is TGTGCCAGCAGCTCTAGCTCTATTGGATTCGAAGAGACCCAGTACTTC.

CDR3 nucleotides: TGTGCCAGTAGTATAGCGGGTAGGTCTAACACTGAAGCTTTCTTT. Amino acid sequence: CASSIAGRSNTEAFF. The chain links TRBV19 to TRBJ1-1; D is unclear. The germline V gene has CDR1 LNHDA and CDR2 SQIVND (reference sequence). V lost 1 base, J lost 2 bases, and 11 bases lay in between. There are 15 residues in the CDR3.

The genes are TRBV27 and TRBJ2-7; 12 nucleotides align to TRBD2. The CDR3 loop spans 15 amino acids. J was trimmed by 4 bases and V by 2 bases; bases with no gene match: 3. Germline-derived CDR1 and CDR2 are MNHEY and SMNVEV (reference sequence). CDR3: CASSLTSGGSYEQYF. For the CDR3, the DNA is TGTGCCAGCAGTTTAACTAGCGGGGGGTCGTACGAGCAGTACTTC.